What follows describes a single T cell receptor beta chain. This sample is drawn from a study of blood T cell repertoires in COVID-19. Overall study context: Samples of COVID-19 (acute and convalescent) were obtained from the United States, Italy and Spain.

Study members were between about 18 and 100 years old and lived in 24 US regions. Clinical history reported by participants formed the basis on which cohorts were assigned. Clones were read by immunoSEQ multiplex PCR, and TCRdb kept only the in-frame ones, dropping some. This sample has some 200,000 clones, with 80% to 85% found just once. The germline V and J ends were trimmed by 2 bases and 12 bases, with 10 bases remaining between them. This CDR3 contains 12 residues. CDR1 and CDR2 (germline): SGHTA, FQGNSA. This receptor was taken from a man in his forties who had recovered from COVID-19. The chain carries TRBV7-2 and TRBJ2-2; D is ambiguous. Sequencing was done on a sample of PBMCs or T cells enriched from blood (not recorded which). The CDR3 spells CASSLRASKLFF. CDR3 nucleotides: TGTGCCAGCAGCTTAAGAGCGTCTAAGCTGTTTTTT. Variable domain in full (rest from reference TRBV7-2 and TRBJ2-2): GAGVSQSPSNKVTEKGKDVELRCDPISGHTALYWYRQSLGQGLEFLIYFQGNSAPDKSGLPSDRFSAERTGGSVSTLTIQRTQQEDSAVYLCASSLRASKLFFGEGSRLTVL.